What follows are 9 T cell receptor beta chains derived from one specimen sequenced in a study of cytomegalovirus exposure and HLA in healthy donors. PCR amplification relied on 60 Vbeta primers (plus 13 Jbeta primers). Sequenced by immunoSEQ multiplex PCR; TCRdb stores in-frame clones only, minus some. This table has approximately 170,000 clones, around 72% appearing once. The source material was PBMCs. These receptors all come from a middle-aged man in good health and CMV-seronegative.

The chain carries TRBV28 and TRBJ1-4; weak D call: TRBD1 (5 bases). This CDR3 spans 16 amino acids. The ends were cut back, 3 bases at V and 4 bases at J, with 15 bases in the middle. CDR1 is MDHEN, CDR2 SYDVKM, per germline. As DNA, the CDR3 is TGTGCCAGCAGTTTTTACTCAGGGTCTGGTAATGAAAAACTGTTTTTT. It translates to CASSFYSGSGNEKLFF.

The rearrangement links TRBV6-5 to TRBJ2-7; D perhaps matches TRBD2 (5 bases). This CDR3 comprises 15 residues. V was cut by 7 bases and J by 3 bases, with 19 bases left in between. The germline CDR1 and CDR2 sequences are MNHEY and SVGAGI. The CDR3 DNA follows: TGTGCCAGCACTGACGGGAAAGGGCAGGTCTACGAGCAGTACTTC. It codes for CASTDGKGQVYEQYF.

The chain carries TRBV4-1 and TRBJ1-6, with TRBD1 identical over 8 bases. Germline V gene data show CDR1 as MGHRA and CDR2 as YSYEKL. CDR3 length equals 18 residues. V trimming: 1 base; J trimming: 1 base; junction bases outside the gene matches: 6. The CDR3 sequence is CASSQGTYRGSYNSPLHF. The CDR3 bases are TGCGCCAGCAGCCAAGGTACCTACAGGGGGTCCTATAATTCACCCCTCCACTTT.

This clone came up a few times. CDR3 nucleotides: TGTGCCAGCAGGAGGGGACAGTCAATTTACGAGCAGTACTTC. Protein product: CASRRGQSIYEQYF. The chain is built from TRBV7-9 and TRBJ2-7; 7 nucleotides line up with TRBD1. Germline loops: CDR1 SEHNR, CDR2 FQNEAQ (reference sequence). The CDR3 covers 14 residues. The V gene end was trimmed by 6 bases and the J gene end by 4 bases; junction bases not matched to a gene: 9.

V is TRBV7-8 and J is TRBJ1-2; no definite D call. The germline V and J ends were trimmed by 2 bases and 2 bases, with 9 bases remaining between them. CDR1 is SGHVS and CDR2 is FQNEAQ in the germline V gene. This CDR3 spans 14 amino acids. CDR3 region: CASSLSAGNYGYTF. In DNA, the CDR3 is TGTGCCAGCAGCTTAAGTGCAGGAAACTATGGCTACACCTTC.

This clone was seen only once. This chain joins TRBV5-1 and TRBJ2-5; D ambiguous. The J call may be wrong; the DNA end is better matched by TRBJ2-7. This CDR3 contains 13 residues. The V gene's germline CDR1 is SGHRS and CDR2 YFSETQ. The CDR3 bases are TGCGCCAGCAGCTTGGACACAGCCTACGAGCAGTACTTC. This gives the protein CASSLDTAYEQYF.

The sample holds a few counts of this clone. The J gene is TRBJ1-4, the V gene TRBV9, with a possible D match to TRBD1 (5 bases). The CDR3 consists of 13 residues. V lost 2 bases, J lost 10 bases, and 12 bases lay in between. CDR1 and CDR2 from the germline V gene are SGDLS and YYNGEE. CDR3 coding DNA: TGTGCCAGCAGCGTCAGGGCATATCGAAAACTGTTTTTT. Its translation is CASSVRAYRKLFF.

This clone was picked up a small number of times. The chain uses TRBV2 and TRBJ1-1; 9 bases fit TRBD1. The germline CDR1 and CDR2 sequences are SNHLY and FYNNEI. V shed 6 bases and J 1 base; nucleotides not matched to a gene: 3. There are 14 residues in the CDR3. In DNA, the CDR3 is TGTGCCAGCAGCGGACAGGGGAAGAACACTGAAGCTTTCTTT. This translates into CASSGQGKNTEAFF.

This clone was counted only a few times. The chain combines TRBV19 with TRBJ1-5; no firm D call. V was cut by 3 bases and J by 3 bases, with 9 bases left in between. This CDR3 region has 14 residues. From germline, CDR1 is LNHDA and CDR2 SQIVND (reference sequence). CDR3 sequence reads: CASSMWQSNQPQHF. DNA for the CDR3: TGTGCCAGTAGTATGTGGCAGTCCAATCAGCCCCAGCATTTT.